A single sample is the source of the 6 T cell receptor beta chains below, sequenced in a study of cytomegalovirus exposure and HLA in healthy donors. The PCR ran on 60 Vbeta and 13 Jbeta primers. Using immunoSEQ multiplex PCR, the repertoire was profiled, and TCRdb retains in-frame clones only, with some absent. This sample has about 170,000 clones, with roughly 80% found just once. Input material: PBMCs. These TCRs come from a male donor in good health and CMV-seronegative.

CDR3 DNA sequence: TGTGCCAGCAGCCAAGATCTGGGGGGAGAGCAGTACTTC. Amino acid sequence: CASSQDLGGEQYF. The chain carries TRBV14 and TRBJ2-7, with D tentatively TRBD2 (6 bases). V lost 0 bases to trimming and J lost 7 bases, with 10 bases between them. This CDR3 is built from 13 residues. Germline-derived CDR1 and CDR2 are SGHDN and FVKESK.

This chain uses TRBV29-1 with TRBJ2-5, with D tentatively TRBD2 (5 bases). Germline V gene data show CDR1 as SQVTM and CDR2 as ANQGSEA. The CDR3 is 13 residues long. Trimming cost V 4 bases and J 5 bases, with 14 bases left between them. CDR3 in amino acids: CSVGDRGWETQYF. The CDR3 DNA reads TGCAGCGTTGGGGATCGGGGATGGGAGACCCAGTACTTC.

This clone was seen once. The rearrangement uses TRBV10-1 and TRBJ1-1, with D tentatively TRBD1 (5 bases). There are 15 residues in the CDR3. Germline V CDR1 and CDR2: WNHNN, SYGVQD (reference sequence). The V and J ends lost 1 base and 2 bases respectively, with 11 bases between them. CDR3 coding DNA: TGCGCCAGCAGTGAGTTTACGGGGGGTAACACTGAAGCTTTCTTT. It is translated as CASSEFTGGNTEAFF.

V gene TRBV6-1 combines with J gene TRBJ2-5; 13 bases line up with TRBD2. V was clipped by 4 bases and J by 1 base; unmatched bases: 3. This CDR3 spans 16 amino acids. Germline values: CDR1 MNHNS, CDR2 SASEGT. CDR3 amino acids: CASSVGTSGAQETQYF. CDR3 DNA sequence: TGTGCCAGCAGTGTGGGGACTAGCGGGGCCCAAGAGACCCAGTACTTC.

This chain uses TRBV27 with TRBJ2-2; TRBD1 agrees at 9 bases. Germline loops: CDR1 MNHEY, CDR2 SMNVEV (reference sequence). This CDR3 has 17 amino acids. After removal of 1 base from V and 2 bases from J, the junction contained 5 bases not matched to a gene. CDR3 nucleotide sequence: TGTGCCAGCAGTTTATGGGGGACAGGGAGTAACACCGGGGAGCTGTTTTTT. As protein: CASSLWGTGSNTGELFF.

The rearrangement joins TRBV18 to TRBJ2-4, with D tentatively TRBD1 (5 bases). The CDR3 sequence is 16 residues long. V shed 3 bases and J shed 1 base, with 13 bases lying between them. In germline, CDR1 is KGHSH, CDR2 LQKENI. CDR3: CASSPNRSGAKNIQYF. As DNA, the CDR3 is TGTGCCAGCTCACCCAACAGGAGTGGGGCCAAAAACATTCAGTACTTC.